A selection of T cell receptor beta chains follows, all from one sample in a study of neoadjuvant anti-PD-1 for oral cavity cancer. The protocol was immunoSEQ multiplex PCR, while the TCRdb copy is restricted to in-frame clones and leaves out a portion. The sample carries around 31,000 clones, approximately 87% recorded once. The source was PBMCs, collected before nivolumab (anti-PD-1) treatment. The receptors come from a person between 40 and 79 years old with oral cavity squamous cell carcinoma. Both conserved end residues are part of each CDR3. D genes are given only for firm matches. Part of the rows lack a size; the others show once, few, many or a class for expanded clones.

d_call: NA; clone_size: NA; cdr3_length: 13; v_call: TRBV9; j_call: TRBJ1-5; cdr3_nt: TGTGCCAGCAGCGTAGAGCCCGATCAGCCCCAGCATTTT; cdr3_aa: CASSVEPDQPQHF
d_call: TRBD2; clone_size: NA; cdr3_length: 17; v_call: TRBV2; j_call: TRBJ2-3; cdr3_nt: TGTGCCAGCAGTGAAGGGGTCAGCGGGGGGGCAACAGATACGCAGTATTTT; cdr3_aa: CASSEGVSGGATDTQYF
d_call: NA; clone_size: NA; cdr3_length: 15; v_call: TRBV11-2; j_call: TRBJ2-7; cdr3_nt: TGTGCCAGCAGCTTACGGCTCCGGGACGTTTACGAGCAGTACTTC; cdr3_aa: CASSLRLRDVYEQYF
d_call: NA; clone_size: NA; cdr3_length: 16; v_call: TRBV5-1; j_call: TRBJ2-3; cdr3_nt: TGCGCCAGCAGCTTACCGGGCCAAGCAAGCGCAGATACGCAGTATTTT; cdr3_aa: CASSLPGQASADTQYF
d_call: NA; clone_size: NA; cdr3_length: 13; v_call: TRBV10-2; j_call: TRBJ2-7; cdr3_nt: TGCGCCAGCAGCCCGGGGTTCCTAAGCGAGCAGTACTTC; cdr3_aa: CASSPGFLSEQYF
d_call: NA; clone_size: NA; cdr3_length: 15; v_call: TRBV9; j_call: TRBJ2-5; cdr3_nt: TGTGCCAGCAGCGCCTACGGACAGACAGCAGAGACCCAGTACTTC; cdr3_aa: CASSAYGQTAETQYF
d_call: NA; clone_size: NA; cdr3_length: 16; v_call: TRBV28; j_call: TRBJ1-5; cdr3_nt: TGTGCCAGCAGTTTTCTCAGGGCAGATAATTATCAGCCCCAGCATTTT; cdr3_aa: CASSFLRADNYQPQHF
d_call: NA; clone_size: NA; cdr3_length: 14; v_call: TRBV5-1; j_call: TRBJ1-1; cdr3_nt: TGCGCCAGCAGCTTGGTATCAATGAACACTGAAGCTTTCTTT; cdr3_aa: CASSLVSMNTEAFF
d_call: NA; clone_size: once; cdr3_length: 15; v_call: TRBV5-4; j_call: TRBJ2-6; cdr3_nt: TGTGCCAGCAGCTTACAGGGTACCGGGGCCAACGTCCTGACTTTC; cdr3_aa: CASSLQGTGANVLTF
d_call: NA; clone_size: NA; cdr3_length: 14; v_call: TRBV5-1; j_call: TRBJ1-2; cdr3_nt: TGCGCCAGCAGTTCCTTACAGGGTGACTATGGCTACACCTTC; cdr3_aa: CASSSLQGDYGYTF
d_call: TRBD1; clone_size: once; cdr3_length: 15; v_call: TRBV6-5; j_call: TRBJ1-1; cdr3_nt: TGTGCCAGCAGTTACCGACAGACAGGGGGCCGGGGAGCTTTCTTT; cdr3_aa: CASSYRQTGGRGAFF
d_call: NA; clone_size: NA; cdr3_length: 13; v_call: TRBV6-6; j_call: TRBJ2-7; cdr3_nt: TGTGCCAGCAGTTACGGGGCCCCCTACGAGCAGTACTTC; cdr3_aa: CASSYGAPYEQYF
d_call: NA; clone_size: NA; cdr3_length: 11; v_call: TRBV20-1; j_call: TRBJ1-1; cdr3_nt: TGCAGTGCTAGAGGAAACACTGAAGCTTTCTTT; cdr3_aa: CSARGNTEAFF
d_call: NA; clone_size: NA; cdr3_length: 17; v_call: TRBV4-2; j_call: TRBJ2-3; cdr3_nt: TGTGCCAGCAGCCAAGATCTCCCCCCGCGGAGCACAGATACGCAGTATTTT; cdr3_aa: CASSQDLPPRSTDTQYF
d_call: NA; clone_size: NA; cdr3_length: 15; v_call: TRBV19; j_call: TRBJ2-7; cdr3_nt: TGTGCCAGTAGTAAACGGAGCGCGGGACCCTACGAGCAGTACTTC; cdr3_aa: CASSKRSAGPYEQYF
d_call: TRBD1; clone_size: NA; cdr3_length: 15; v_call: TRBV2; j_call: TRBJ1-1; cdr3_nt: TGTGCCAGCAGCCAACAGGGGGGAATGAACACTGAAGCTTTCTTT; cdr3_aa: CASSQQGGMNTEAFF
d_call: NA; clone_size: NA; cdr3_length: 17; v_call: TRBV9; j_call: TRBJ2-1; cdr3_nt: TGTGCCAGCAGCGTAAGGGGGGTACGGAGCTCCTACAATGAGCAGTTCTTC; cdr3_aa: CASSVRGVRSSYNEQFF
d_call: NA; clone_size: NA; cdr3_length: 12; v_call: TRBV5-6; j_call: TRBJ2-7; cdr3_nt: TGTGCCAGCAGCCTTCAGAGCTACGAGCAGTACTTC; cdr3_aa: CASSLQSYEQYF
d_call: NA; clone_size: NA; cdr3_length: 17; v_call: TRBV7-9; j_call: TRBJ2-1; cdr3_nt: TGTGCCAGCAGCTTAATTCGGGGGCCAAGCTCCTACAATGAGCAGTTCTTC; cdr3_aa: CASSLIRGPSSYNEQFF
d_call: TRBD1; clone_size: NA; cdr3_length: 15; v_call: TRBV2; j_call: TRBJ1-6; cdr3_nt: TGTGCCAGCAATTCCGGGACAGGGATGAATTCACCCCTCCACTTT; cdr3_aa: CASNSGTGMNSPLHF
d_call: TRBD1; clone_size: NA; cdr3_length: 15; v_call: TRBV7-8; j_call: TRBJ2-1; cdr3_nt: TGTGCCAGCAGCCCGTACTGGACAGGTTACAATGAGCAGTTCTTC; cdr3_aa: CASSPYWTGYNEQFF
d_call: NA; clone_size: NA; cdr3_length: 16; v_call: TRBV21-1; j_call: TRBJ2-7; cdr3_nt: TGTGCCAGCAGCAAAGGGGAGACGTTTGAAACCTACGAGCAGTACTTC; cdr3_aa: CASSKGETFETYEQYF
d_call: TRBD1; clone_size: medium-sized; cdr3_length: 16; v_call: TRBV14; j_call: TRBJ2-2; cdr3_nt: TGTGCCAGCAGCCAGACCGGGACAGCAAACACCGGGGAGCTGTTTTTT; cdr3_aa: CASSQTGTANTGELFF
d_call: NA; clone_size: once; cdr3_length: 14; v_call: TRBV28; j_call: TRBJ2-1; cdr3_nt: TGTGCCAGCAGTTCAAGCGGCTCCTACAATGAGCAGTTCTTC; cdr3_aa: CASSSSGSYNEQFF
d_call: TRBD1; clone_size: once; cdr3_length: 16; v_call: TRBV2; j_call: TRBJ1-6; cdr3_nt: TGTGCCAGCAGTAAGGGACAGGAGAAGAATAATTCACCCCTCCACTTT; cdr3_aa: CASSKGQEKNNSPLHF
d_call: NA; clone_size: NA; cdr3_length: 14; v_call: TRBV2; j_call: TRBJ1-1; cdr3_nt: TGTGCCAGCTGGACCGGGACACGGAACACTGAAGCTTTCTTT; cdr3_aa: CASWTGTRNTEAFF
d_call: TRBD1; clone_size: NA; cdr3_length: 14; v_call: TRBV19; j_call: TRBJ1-2; cdr3_nt: TGTGCCAGTAGTATTCAGGGGGCGAACTATGGCTACACCTTC; cdr3_aa: CASSIQGANYGYTF
d_call: NA; clone_size: NA; cdr3_length: 15; v_call: TRBV7-8; j_call: TRBJ1-5; cdr3_nt: TGTGCCAGCGACCGGACGGGGGCGGGCAATCAGCCCCAGCATTTT; cdr3_aa: CASDRTGAGNQPQHF
d_call: TRBD1; clone_size: NA; cdr3_length: 13; v_call: TRBV6-1; j_call: TRBJ1-6; cdr3_nt: TGTGCCAGCAGACGGACAGGGGGCTCACCCCTCCACTTT; cdr3_aa: CASRRTGGSPLHF